The 32 T cell receptor beta chains below were found in one sample sequenced in a study of cytomegalovirus exposure and HLA in healthy donors (dated by TCRdb to about 2017). The library was made by the immunoSEQ multiplex PCR assay. The multiplex PCR relied on a mix of 60 forward primers for TCR Vbeta segments and 13 reverse primers for TCR Jbeta segments. As stored in TCRdb, this immuneACCESS dataset retains in-frame rearrangements with V and J assigned. A fraction of the clones does not appear; measured against another copy, unresolved V genes explain less than half of the discrepancy, and the remainder lacks a known reason. The sample data list about 160,000 clones, and about four fifths of these were observed just once. Of the sample, approximately 4.8% falls within the top ten clones. The specimen was PBMCs. These TCRs come from a man aged 25-45 years in good health and CMV-seronegative.

The J gene is TRBJ1-5, the V gene TRBV5-4; no definite D call. The CDR3 covers 14 residues. V lost 2 bases and J lost 6, with 12 bases in between. Looked up from germline, CDR1 is SGHNT and CDR2 is YYREEE (reference sequence). The CDR3, as DNA: TGTGCCAGCAGCTTCGGAGGGCCGGGTCAGCCCCAGCATTTT. Its translation is CASSFGGPGQPQHF.

CDR3 nucleotide sequence: TGTGCCAGCACCCCCTCCCTCACCGGGGAGCTGTTTTTT. Protein sequence: CASTPSLTGELFF. The rearrangement links TRBV27 to TRBJ2-2; D unresolved. This CDR3 spans 13 amino acids. V was trimmed by 7 bases and J by 4 bases, leaving 10 bases between them. Germline values: CDR1 MNHEY, CDR2 SMNVEV (reference sequence).

This clone was seen only a few times. The DNA of the CDR3 is TGTGCCACCCTAAGTTACGAGCAGTACTTC. Encoded protein: CATLSYEQYF. The rearrangement uses TRBV28 and TRBJ2-7; D is uncertain. The germline gives CDR1 MDHEN, CDR2 SYDVKM. Deletions cut 10 bases from V and 4 bases from J, with 8 bases between. The CDR3 has 10 amino acids.

This clone has more than one count but fewer than ten. V is TRBV4-3 and J is TRBJ2-3; 8 bases line up with TRBD2. CDR3 length: 16 residues. Germline CDR1 and CDR2: LGHNA and YSLEER. The V gene end was trimmed by 0 bases and the J gene end by 6 bases; junction bases not matched to a gene: 8. The chain's CDR3 is CASSQDIGGGPDTQYF. The CDR3 nucleotides read TGCGCCAGCAGCCAAGATATCGGGGGGGGCCCGGATACGCAGTATTTT.

V usage is TRBV28 and J usage is TRBJ2-2; D gene unclear. Germline CDR1 and CDR2: MDHEN and SYDVKM. Trimming removed 6 bases from V and 4 bases from J, with 12 bases in between. The CDR3 spans 14 residues. The CDR3 coding sequence is TGTGCCAGCAGCTCCGACATCCTCACCGGGGAGCTGTTTTTT. Its protein is CASSSDILTGELFF.

The rearrangement links TRBV5-4 to TRBJ2-7; weak D call: TRBD1 (5 bases). The CDR3 totals 15 residues. V lost 1 base and J lost 4, with 15 bases in between. Germline V gives CDR1 SGHNT, CDR2 YYREEE (reference sequence). The CDR3 nucleotides are TGTGCCAGCAGCTTGCTTCAGGGCCGTGCTTACGAGCAGTACTTC. Translation gives CASSLLQGRAYEQYF.

The genes are TRBV7-9 and TRBJ2-7; no clear D gene. Germline V gene data show CDR1 as SEHNR and CDR2 as FQNEAQ (reference sequence). V was trimmed by 3 bases and J by 0 bases, leaving 15 bases between them. This CDR3 has 16 amino acids. CDR3 nucleotides: TGTGCCAGCAGCTTTCCCCCACTGAGTTCCTCCTACGAGCAGTACTTC. Its translation: CASSFPPLSSSYEQYF.

This chain connects TRBV27 to TRBJ2-7; 7 bases match TRBD1. CDR1 MNHEY and CDR2 SMNVEV come from the germline V gene (reference sequence). J was trimmed by 4 bases and V by 0 bases; bases with no gene match: 3. This CDR3 contains 14 residues. CDR3 in DNA: TGTGCCAGCAGTTTATCGACAGGGACATACGAGCAGTACTTC. It is translated as CASSLSTGTYEQYF.

In this sample, this clone turned up a few times. The chain is built from TRBV27 and TRBJ2-1; 7 nucleotides match TRBD2. The CDR3 sequence is 17 residues long. The germline V gene encodes CDR1 MNHEY and CDR2 SMNVEV (reference sequence). The V gene end was trimmed by 4 bases and the J gene end by 2 bases; junction bases not matched to a gene: 11. The CDR3 sequence is CASSSPSGSGAYNEQFF. The CDR3 bases are TGTGCCAGCAGTTCCCCTTCGGGGAGCGGGGCCTACAATGAGCAGTTCTTC.

This sequence joins TRBV5-1 and TRBJ2-2; the match to TRBD1 covers 7 bases. Trimming cost V 0 bases and J 4 bases; bases outside gene matches: 3. The germline V gene encodes CDR1 SGHRS and CDR2 YFSETQ. This CDR3 has 15 residues. The CDR3 spells CASSLDGQATGELFF. The CDR3 DNA is TGCGCCAGCAGCTTGGATGGACAGGCCACCGGGGAGCTGTTTTTT.

V and J are TRBV9 and TRBJ2-1; 10 bases align to TRBD2. V was pared by 4 bases and J by 7 bases, with 8 bases of the junction left unmatched. The CDR3 length is 15 residues. Germline CDR1 and CDR2: SGDLS and YYNGEE. CDR3 bases: TGTGCCAGCAGCCCTACTAGCGGGAATTCTAATGAGCAGTTCTTC. Translating gives CASSPTSGNSNEQFF.

The CDR3 protein is CSVETAAASYEQYF. The CDR3 DNA is TGCAGCGTTGAAACCGCGGCAGCTTCCTACGAGCAGTACTTC. This chain connects TRBV29-1 to TRBJ2-7; D unresolved. Germline loops: CDR1 SQVTM, CDR2 ANQGSEA. CDR3 length: 14 residues. The germline V and J ends were trimmed by 2 bases and 1 base, with 12 bases remaining between them.

The chain has TRBV5-1 and TRBJ1-2; possibly TRBD1 for D (5 bases). CDR3 length: 14 residues. Germline V gene lookup returns CDR1 SGHRS and CDR2 YFSETQ. V was shortened by 2 bases and J by 6 bases, with 14 bases between the two germline ends. This CDR3 reads CASSLDRGVDGYTF. CDR3 in DNA: TGCGCCAGCAGCTTAGACCGGGGGGTGGATGGCTACACCTTC.

V gene TRBV5-1 combines with J gene TRBJ1-3, with a weak D call TRBD1 (5 bases). V gave up 7 bases and J gave up 0 bases, with 17 bases separating them. The CDR3 covers 16 residues. In germline, CDR1 is SGHRS, CDR2 YFSETQ. CDR3 sequence (DNA): TGCGCCAGCCAGGAGGGGCTTGGCCTCTCTGGAAACACCATATATTTT. Residues: CASQEGLGLSGNTIYF.

This clone was detected once. This sequence joins TRBV28 and TRBJ1-2; 7 bases fit TRBD1. This CDR3 region has 13 residues. V trimming: 5 bases; J trimming: 9 bases; junction bases outside the gene matches: 9. Germline V CDR1 and CDR2: MDHEN, SYDVKM. The CDR3 sequence: CASSDRATLRYTF. For the CDR3, the DNA is TGTGCCAGCAGTGACAGGGCAACCCTTCGCTACACCTTC.

The CDR3 nucleotides read TGTGCCAGTAGTGGGGGCCTCCGCACCGGGGAGCTGTTTTTT. Its protein is CASSGGLRTGELFF. J is TRBJ2-2 and V is TRBV19, with D perhaps TRBD1 (6 bases). There are 14 residues in the CDR3. V lost 5 bases and J 4 bases, leaving 11 bases between the germline ends. From germline, CDR1 is LNHDA and CDR2 SQIVND (reference sequence).

This clone was counted a few times. This rearrangement joins TRBV19 to TRBJ2-1; 7 nucleotides align to TRBD1. The germline V gene has CDR1 LNHDA and CDR2 SQIVND (reference sequence). The CDR3 runs to 16 residues. Trimming cost V 4 bases and J 3 bases; bases outside gene matches: 9. The CDR3 is CASSTFAAGGYNEQFF. DNA of the CDR3: TGTGCCAGTAGTACGTTTGCCGCAGGGGGCTACAATGAGCAGTTCTTC.

The chain employs TRBV5-5 and TRBJ2-7, with D perhaps matching TRBD2 (5 bases). CDR1 SGHKS and CDR2 YYEKEE come from the germline V gene (reference sequence). This CDR3 has 16 residues. The V end lost 6 bases, the J end lost 7 bases, and 26 bases lay between the germline ends. CDR3 sequence reads: CASTPPGLGLKGEQYF. The CDR3 DNA is TGTGCCAGCACCCCCCCCGGACTGGGATTAAAGGGTGAGCAGTACTTC.

J is TRBJ2-5 and V is TRBV9; perhaps TRBD2 as D (5 bases). With 2 bases removed from V and 5 bases from J, the gap between germline ends came to 10 bases. The germline V gene encodes CDR1 SGDLS and CDR2 YYNGEE. This CDR3 has 13 amino acids. The CDR3 loop reads CASSVASRETQYF. As DNA, the CDR3 is TGTGCCAGCAGCGTCGCTAGCAGGGAGACCCAGTACTTC. Full variable domain (rest looked up from reference TRBV9 and TRBJ2-5): DSGVTQTPKHLITATGQRVTLRCSPRSGDLSVYWYQQSLDQGLQFLIQYYNGEERAKGNILERFSAQQFPDLHSELNLSSLELGDSALYFCASSVASRETQYFGPGTRLLVL.

CDR3 loop: CASSLGGVTEAFF. DNA for the CDR3: TGTGCCAGCAGCTTGGGGGGGGTAACTGAAGCTTTCTTT. This sequence joins TRBV5-4 and TRBJ1-1, with a possible D match to TRBD1 (5 bases). The CDR3 is made up of 13 amino acids. Germline CDR1 and CDR2: SGHNT and YYREEE (reference sequence). V was cut by 0 bases and J by 5 bases, with 8 bases left in between.

The chain combines TRBV12-5 with TRBJ2-2, with 12 bases fitting TRBD2. Germline V gives CDR1 LGHNT, CDR2 FRNRAP. The trim removed 6 bases at V and 6 bases at J, leaving 8 bases unmatched. The CDR3 consists of 16 residues. The CDR3 DNA follows: TGTGCTAGTGGGTACCGACTAGCGGGAGAGCCCGGGGAGCTGTTTTTT. This gives the protein CASGYRLAGEPGELFF. The complete variable domain, with remaining parts taken from reference TRBV12-5 and TRBJ2-2, reads DARVTQTPRHKVTEMGQEVTMRCQPILGHNTVFWYRQTMMQGLELLAYFRNRAPLDDSGMPKDRFSAEMPDATLATLKIQPSEPRDSAVYFCASGYRLAGEPGELFFGEGSRLTVL.

The chain recombines TRBV28 with TRBJ2-1; D call uncertain. From germline, CDR1 is MDHEN and CDR2 SYDVKM. V was shortened by 5 bases and J by 8 bases, with 10 bases between the two germline ends. The CDR3 consists of 12 residues. This chain's CDR3 is CASSPTRDEQFF. Written as DNA, the CDR3 is TGTGCCAGCAGTCCGACACGAGATGAGCAGTTCTTC.

This rearrangement joins TRBV28 to TRBJ1-4; a weak D match, TRBD1 (5 bases). Germline V gene sequence: CDR1 MDHEN, CDR2 SYDVKM. The CDR3 is 14 residues long. V gave up 7 bases and J gave up 4 bases, with 13 bases separating them. CDR3 in amino acids: CASTKGWGNEKLFF. CDR3 bases: TGTGCCAGCACCAAGGGGTGGGGTAATGAAAAACTGTTTTTT.

This clone occurred once. The chain recombines TRBV28 with TRBJ2-2; 8 bases map to TRBD2. V was clipped by 3 bases and J by 0 bases; unmatched bases: 6. The CDR3 contains 17 residues. CDR1 is MDHEN, CDR2 SYDVKM, per germline. The CDR3 bases are TGTGCCAGCAGTTTCCCCTCAGCGGGAGCGAACACCGGGGAGCTGTTTTTT. Translating it yields CASSFPSAGANTGELFF.

The chain joins TRBV7-9 to TRBJ2-5; 9 bases line up with TRBD2. J was trimmed by 2 bases and V by 4 bases; bases with no gene match: 11. From germline, CDR1 is SEHNR and CDR2 FQNEAQ (reference sequence). The CDR3 has 17 amino acids. This CDR3 reads CASSSPRASGIQETQYF. The CDR3 coding sequence is TGTGCCAGCAGCTCTCCCAGGGCTAGCGGGATACAAGAGACCCAGTACTTC.

This clone was counted between two and nine times. The chain joins TRBV5-1 to TRBJ2-6; D ambiguous. V lost 4 bases and J lost 0, with 5 bases in between. The CDR3 has 14 residues. Germline V gene data show CDR1 as SGHRS and CDR2 as YFSETQ. The CDR3 loop reads CASSPVSGANVLTF. The CDR3 bases are TGCGCCAGCAGCCCCGTCTCTGGGGCCAACGTCCTGACTTTC.

V and J are TRBV7-8 and TRBJ2-3, with a weak D call TRBD2 (5 bases). The V end was cut by 5 bases, the J end by 4 bases, with 16 bases between. The CDR3 spans 15 residues. The germline CDR1 and CDR2 sequences are SGHVS and FQNEAQ. The chain's CDR3 is CASSLVGVPADTQYF. In DNA, the CDR3 is TGTGCCAGCAGCCTAGTCGGGGTCCCCGCAGATACGCAGTATTTT.

The CDR3 region is CAWTRAGQGLRVFF. DNA for the CDR3: TGTGCCTGGACCCGGGCGGGACAGGGGCTTAGGGTGTTTTTT. The V and J genes are TRBV30 and TRBJ1-4, with 10 positions matching TRBD1. The CDR3 is 14 amino acids. Germline-derived CDR1 and CDR2 are GTSNPN and SVGIG (reference sequence). V gave up 4 bases and J gave up 15 bases; unmatched junction bases: 14. The whole variable domain, remainder taken from reference TRBV30 and TRBJ1-4, is SQTIHQWPATLVQPVGSPLSLECTVEGTSNPNLYWYRQAAGRGLQLLFYSVGIGQISSEVPQNLSASRPQDRQFILSSKKLLLSDSGFYLCAWTRAGQGLRVFFGSGTQLSVL.

This rearrangement joins TRBV29-1 to TRBJ1-1; tentatively, D is TRBD1 (6 bases). CDR1 and CDR2 (germline): SQVTM, ANQGSEA. The V gene lost 7 bases and the J gene lost 5 bases, with 17 bases spanning the gap. The CDR3 consists of 13 residues. The CDR3 spells CSAQGGVRTEAFF. In DNA form, the CDR3 reads TGCAGCGCTCAAGGGGGGGTAAGAACTGAAGCTTTCTTT.

The chain is built from TRBV19 and TRBJ1-1, with 9 bases aligning to TRBD1. CDR3 length: 15 amino acids. Trimming cost V 7 bases and J 3 bases; bases outside gene matches: 9. The V gene's germline CDR1 is LNHDA and CDR2 SQIVND (reference sequence). CDR3 sequence (DNA): TGTGCCAGTATCGACAGGGGGGTTGGCCACACTGAAGCTTTCTTT. It codes for CASIDRGVGHTEAFF.

The genes are TRBV7-6 and TRBJ2-7; tentative D call: TRBD2 (5 bases). Germline CDR1 SGHVS, CDR2 FNYEAQ. With 6 bases removed from V and 3 bases from J, the gap between germline ends came to 18 bases. The CDR3 runs 15 residues. DNA of the CDR3: TGTGCCAGCAGTAGTATAAGTGACCGGGGCTACGAGCAGTACTTC. Translation: CASSSISDRGYEQYF.

The rearrangement joins TRBV27 to TRBJ2-2, with TRBD2 identical over 9 bases. This CDR3 contains 17 residues. Germline loops: CDR1 MNHEY, CDR2 SMNVEV (reference sequence). V shed 2 bases, J shed 5 bases, and the junction held 9 bases outside the gene matches. CDR3 region: CASSLRLAGSGTGELFF. The CDR3 DNA follows: TGTGCCAGCAGTTTAAGGCTAGCGGGAAGTGGGACCGGGGAGCTGTTTTTT.